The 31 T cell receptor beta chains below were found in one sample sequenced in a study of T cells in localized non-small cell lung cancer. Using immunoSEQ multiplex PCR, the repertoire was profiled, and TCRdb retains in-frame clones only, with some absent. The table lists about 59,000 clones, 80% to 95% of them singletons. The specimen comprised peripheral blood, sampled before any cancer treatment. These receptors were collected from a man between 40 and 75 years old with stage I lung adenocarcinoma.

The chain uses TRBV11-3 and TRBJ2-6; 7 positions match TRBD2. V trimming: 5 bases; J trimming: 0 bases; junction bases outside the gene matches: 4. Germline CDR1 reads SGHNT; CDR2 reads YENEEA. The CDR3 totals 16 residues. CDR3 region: CASSLGGSSGANVLTF. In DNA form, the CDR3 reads TGTGCCAGCAGCCTTGGCGGGAGCTCTGGGGCCAACGTCCTGACTTTC.

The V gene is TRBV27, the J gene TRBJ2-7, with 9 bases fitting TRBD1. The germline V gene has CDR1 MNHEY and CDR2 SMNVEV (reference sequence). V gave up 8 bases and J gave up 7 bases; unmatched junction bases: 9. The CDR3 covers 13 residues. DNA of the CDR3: TGTGCCAGCCGGGGACAGGGTGGGGGAGAGCAGTACTTC. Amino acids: CASRGQGGGEQYF.

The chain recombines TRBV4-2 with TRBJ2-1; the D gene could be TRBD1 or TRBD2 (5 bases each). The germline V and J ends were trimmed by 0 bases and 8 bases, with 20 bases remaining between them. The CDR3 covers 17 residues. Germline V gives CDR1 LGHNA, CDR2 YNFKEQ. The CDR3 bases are TGTGCCAGCAGCCAAGACCGGGACCGAGCTTCTCCAGATGAGCAGTTCTTC. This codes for CASSQDRDRASPDEQFF.

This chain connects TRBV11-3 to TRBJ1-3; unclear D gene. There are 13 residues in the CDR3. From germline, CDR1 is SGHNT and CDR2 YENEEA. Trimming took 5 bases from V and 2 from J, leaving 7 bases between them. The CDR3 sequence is CASSPSTGNTIYF. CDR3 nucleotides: TGTGCCAGCAGCCCGAGCACTGGAAACACCATATATTTT.

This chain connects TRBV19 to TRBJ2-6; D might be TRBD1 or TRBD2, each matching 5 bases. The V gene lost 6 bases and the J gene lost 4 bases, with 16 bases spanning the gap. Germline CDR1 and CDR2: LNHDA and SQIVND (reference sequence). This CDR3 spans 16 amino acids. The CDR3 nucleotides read TGTGCCAGTAGCAAACAGGACTTCCCGGGGGCCAACGTCCTGACTTTC. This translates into CASSKQDFPGANVLTF.

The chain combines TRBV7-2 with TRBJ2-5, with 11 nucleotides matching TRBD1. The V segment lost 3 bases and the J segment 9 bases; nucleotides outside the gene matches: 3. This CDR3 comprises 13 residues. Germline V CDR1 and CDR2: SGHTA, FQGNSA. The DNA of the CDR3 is TGTGCCAGCAGCTTGGGGGACAGGGGGGCCCAGTACTTC. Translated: CASSLGDRGAQYF.

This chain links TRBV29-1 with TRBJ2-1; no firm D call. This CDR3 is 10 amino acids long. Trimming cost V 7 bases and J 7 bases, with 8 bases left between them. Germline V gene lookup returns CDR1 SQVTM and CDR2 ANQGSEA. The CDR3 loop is CSAGPNEQFF. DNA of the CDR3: TGCAGCGCCGGTCCTAATGAGCAGTTCTTC.

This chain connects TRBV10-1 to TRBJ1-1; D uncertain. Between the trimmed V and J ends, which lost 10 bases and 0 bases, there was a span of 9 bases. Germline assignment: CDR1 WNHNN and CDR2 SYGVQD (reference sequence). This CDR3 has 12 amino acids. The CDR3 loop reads CAKAGMNTEAFF. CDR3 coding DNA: TGCGCCAAGGCGGGTATGAACACTGAAGCTTTCTTT.

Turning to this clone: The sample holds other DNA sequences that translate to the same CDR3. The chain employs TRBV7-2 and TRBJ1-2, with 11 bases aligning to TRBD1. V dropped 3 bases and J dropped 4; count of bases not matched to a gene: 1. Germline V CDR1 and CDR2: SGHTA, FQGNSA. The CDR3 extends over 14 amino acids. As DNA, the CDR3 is TGTGCCAGCAGCTTGGACAGGGGGCCCTATGGCTACACCTTC. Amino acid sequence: CASSLDRGPYGYTF. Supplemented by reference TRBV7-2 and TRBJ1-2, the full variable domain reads GAGVSQSPSNKVTEKGKDVELRCDPISGHTALYWYRQSLGQGLEFLIYFQGNSAPDKSGLPSDRFSAERTGGSVSTLTIQRTQQEDSAVYLCASSLDRGPYGYTFGSGTRLTVV.

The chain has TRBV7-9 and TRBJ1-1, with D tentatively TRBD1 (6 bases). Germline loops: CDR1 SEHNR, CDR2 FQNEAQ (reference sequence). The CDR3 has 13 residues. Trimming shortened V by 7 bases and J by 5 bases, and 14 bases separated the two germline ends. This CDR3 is CASTLGGLTEAFF. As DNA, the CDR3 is TGTGCCAGCACCCTAGGGGGTCTGACTGAAGCTTTCTTT.

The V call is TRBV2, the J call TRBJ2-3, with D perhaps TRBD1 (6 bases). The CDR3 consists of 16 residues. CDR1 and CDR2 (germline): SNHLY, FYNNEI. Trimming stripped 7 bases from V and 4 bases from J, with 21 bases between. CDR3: CASKPPWGLGADTQYF. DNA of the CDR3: TGTGCCAGCAAACCGCCATGGGGGCTGGGGGCAGATACGCAGTATTTT.

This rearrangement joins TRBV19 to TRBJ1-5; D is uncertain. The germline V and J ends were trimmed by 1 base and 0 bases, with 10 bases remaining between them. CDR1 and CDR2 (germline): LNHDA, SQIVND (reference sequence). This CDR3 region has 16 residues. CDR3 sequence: CASSIVGYRSNQPQHF. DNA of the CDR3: TGTGCCAGTAGTATAGTGGGATACCGTAGCAATCAGCCCCAGCATTTT.

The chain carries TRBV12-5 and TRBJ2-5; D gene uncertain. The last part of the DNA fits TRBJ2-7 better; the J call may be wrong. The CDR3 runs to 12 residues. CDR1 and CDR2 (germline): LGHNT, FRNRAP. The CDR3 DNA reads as TGTGCTAGTGGTCAACAGATCTACGAGCAGTACTTC. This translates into CASGQQIYEQYF.

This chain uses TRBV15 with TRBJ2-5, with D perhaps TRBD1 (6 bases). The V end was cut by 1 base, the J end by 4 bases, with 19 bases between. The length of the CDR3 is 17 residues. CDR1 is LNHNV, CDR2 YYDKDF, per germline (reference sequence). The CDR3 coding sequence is TGTGCCACCAGCAGAGCAAACCCGGGACACAGCTCAGAGACCCAGTACTTC. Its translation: CATSRANPGHSSETQYF. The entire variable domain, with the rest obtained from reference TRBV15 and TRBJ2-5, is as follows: DAMVIQNPRYQVTQFGKPVTLSCSQTLNHNVMYWYQQKSSQAPKLLFHYYDKDFNNEADTPDNFQSRRPNTSFCFLDIRSPGLGDTAMYLCATSRANPGHSSETQYFGPGTRLLVL.

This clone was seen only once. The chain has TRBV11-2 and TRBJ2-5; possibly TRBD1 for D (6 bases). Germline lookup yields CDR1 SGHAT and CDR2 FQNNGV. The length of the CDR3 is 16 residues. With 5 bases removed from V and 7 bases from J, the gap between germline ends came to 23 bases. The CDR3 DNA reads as TGTGCCAGCAGCATAAGAGCCGGGACACAAGAAGGGACCCAGTACTTC. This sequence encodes CASSIRAGTQEGTQYF.

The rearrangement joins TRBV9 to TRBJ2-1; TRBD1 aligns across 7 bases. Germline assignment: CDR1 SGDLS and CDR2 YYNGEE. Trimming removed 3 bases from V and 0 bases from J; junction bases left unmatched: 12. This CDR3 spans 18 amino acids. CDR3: CASSASGGRDSSYNEQFF. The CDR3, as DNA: TGTGCCAGCAGCGCCTCTGGGGGTAGGGACAGCTCCTACAATGAGCAGTTCTTC.

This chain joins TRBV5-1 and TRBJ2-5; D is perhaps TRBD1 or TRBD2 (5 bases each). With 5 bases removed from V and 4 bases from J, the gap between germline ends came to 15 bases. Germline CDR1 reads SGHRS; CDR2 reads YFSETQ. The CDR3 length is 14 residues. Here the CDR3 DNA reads TGCGCCAGCAGATATCAGGGAGACCGAGAGACCCAGTACTTC. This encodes CASRYQGDRETQYF.

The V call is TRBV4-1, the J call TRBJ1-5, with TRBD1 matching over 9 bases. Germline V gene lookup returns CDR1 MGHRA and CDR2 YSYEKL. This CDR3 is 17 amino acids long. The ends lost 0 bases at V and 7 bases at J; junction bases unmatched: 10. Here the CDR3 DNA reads TGCGCCAGCAGCCAAGATTCCGGGACAGGGCTGAAACAGCCCCAGCATTTT. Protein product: CASSQDSGTGLKQPQHF.

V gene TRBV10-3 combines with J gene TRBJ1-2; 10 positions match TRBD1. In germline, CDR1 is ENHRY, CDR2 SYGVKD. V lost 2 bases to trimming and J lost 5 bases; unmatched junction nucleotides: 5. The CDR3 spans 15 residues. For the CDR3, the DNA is TGTGCCATCAGTGAGGAAGACAGGGGGCATTATGGCTACACCTTC. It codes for CAISEEDRGHYGYTF.

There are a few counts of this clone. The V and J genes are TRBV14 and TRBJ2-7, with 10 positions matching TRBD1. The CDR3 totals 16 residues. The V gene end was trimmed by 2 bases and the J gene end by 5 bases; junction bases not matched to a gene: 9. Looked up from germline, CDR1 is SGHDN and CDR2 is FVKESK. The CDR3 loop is CASSQIPGQGKDEQYF. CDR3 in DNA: TGTGCCAGCAGCCAAATCCCGGGACAGGGGAAGGACGAGCAGTACTTC.

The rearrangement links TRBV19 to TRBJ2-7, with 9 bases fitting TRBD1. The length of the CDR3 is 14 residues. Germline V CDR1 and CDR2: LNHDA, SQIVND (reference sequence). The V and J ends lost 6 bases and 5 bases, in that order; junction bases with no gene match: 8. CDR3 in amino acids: CASRLGQGYHEQYF. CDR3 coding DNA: TGTGCCAGTAGACTGGGACAGGGATACCACGAGCAGTACTTC.

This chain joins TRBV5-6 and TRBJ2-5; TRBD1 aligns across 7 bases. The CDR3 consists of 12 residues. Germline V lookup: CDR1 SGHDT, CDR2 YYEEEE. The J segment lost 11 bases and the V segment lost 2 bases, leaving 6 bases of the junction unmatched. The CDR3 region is CASSFHTGEQYF. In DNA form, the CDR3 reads TGTGCCAGCAGCTTTCATACAGGGGAGCAGTACTTC.

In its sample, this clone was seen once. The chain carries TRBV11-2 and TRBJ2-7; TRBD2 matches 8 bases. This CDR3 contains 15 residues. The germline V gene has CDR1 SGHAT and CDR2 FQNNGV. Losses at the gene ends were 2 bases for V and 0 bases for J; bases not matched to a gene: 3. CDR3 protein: CASSLNSGASYEQYF. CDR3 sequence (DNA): TGTGCCAGCAGCTTAAATAGCGGGGCCTCCTACGAGCAGTACTTC.

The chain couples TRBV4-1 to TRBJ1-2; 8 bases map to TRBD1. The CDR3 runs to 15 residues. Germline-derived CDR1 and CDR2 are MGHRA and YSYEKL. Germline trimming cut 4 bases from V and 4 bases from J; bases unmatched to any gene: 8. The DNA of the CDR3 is TGCGCCAGCAGCCCCTCCTCGGGACAGGCCTATGGCTACACCTTC. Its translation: CASSPSSGQAYGYTF.

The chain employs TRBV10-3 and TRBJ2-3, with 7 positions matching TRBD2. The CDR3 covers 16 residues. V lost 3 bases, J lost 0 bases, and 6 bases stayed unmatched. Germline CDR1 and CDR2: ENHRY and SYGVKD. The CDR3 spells CAISEWSGTSTDTQYF. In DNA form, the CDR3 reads TGTGCCATCAGTGAATGGAGCGGGACGAGCACAGATACGCAGTATTTT.

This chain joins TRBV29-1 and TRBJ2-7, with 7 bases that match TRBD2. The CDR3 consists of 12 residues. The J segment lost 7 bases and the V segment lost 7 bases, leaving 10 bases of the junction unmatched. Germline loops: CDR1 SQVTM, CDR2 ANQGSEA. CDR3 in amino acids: CSALSGTKEQYF. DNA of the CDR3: TGCAGCGCGCTCAGCGGGACTAAAGAGCAGTACTTC.

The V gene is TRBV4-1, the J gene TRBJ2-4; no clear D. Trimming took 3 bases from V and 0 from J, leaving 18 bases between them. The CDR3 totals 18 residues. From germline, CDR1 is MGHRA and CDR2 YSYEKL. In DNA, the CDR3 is TGCGCCAGCAGCCAGGGTCTACTGCCCACAGTAGCCAAAAACATTCAGTACTTC. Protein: CASSQGLLPTVAKNIQYF.

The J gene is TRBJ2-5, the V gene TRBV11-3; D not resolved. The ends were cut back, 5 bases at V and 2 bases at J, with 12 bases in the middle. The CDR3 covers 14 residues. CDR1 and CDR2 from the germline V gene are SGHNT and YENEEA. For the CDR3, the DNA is TGTGCCAGCAGCCCCGGCGACTCACAAGAGACCCAGTACTTC. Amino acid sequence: CASSPGDSQETQYF.

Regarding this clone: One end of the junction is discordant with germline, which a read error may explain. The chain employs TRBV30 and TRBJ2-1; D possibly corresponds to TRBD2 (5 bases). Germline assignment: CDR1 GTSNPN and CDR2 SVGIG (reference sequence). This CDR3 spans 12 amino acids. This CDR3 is CAWCSGYNGQFF. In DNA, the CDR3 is TGTGCCTGGTGCAGCGGCTACAATGGGCAGTTCTTC.

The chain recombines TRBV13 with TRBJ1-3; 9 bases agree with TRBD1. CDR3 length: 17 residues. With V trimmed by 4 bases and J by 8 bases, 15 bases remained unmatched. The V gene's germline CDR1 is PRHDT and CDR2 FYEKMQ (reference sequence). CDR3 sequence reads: CASSSSGTGFDKDTIYF. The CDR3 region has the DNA TGTGCCAGCAGCTCGTCCGGGACAGGGTTCGATAAGGACACCATATATTTT.

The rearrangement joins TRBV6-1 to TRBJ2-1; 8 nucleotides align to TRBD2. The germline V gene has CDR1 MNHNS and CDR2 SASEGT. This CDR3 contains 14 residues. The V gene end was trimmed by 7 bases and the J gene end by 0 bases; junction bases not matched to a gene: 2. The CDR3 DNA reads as TGTGCCAGCAAAACTAGCGGCTCCTACAATGAGCAGTTCTTC. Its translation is CASKTSGSYNEQFF.